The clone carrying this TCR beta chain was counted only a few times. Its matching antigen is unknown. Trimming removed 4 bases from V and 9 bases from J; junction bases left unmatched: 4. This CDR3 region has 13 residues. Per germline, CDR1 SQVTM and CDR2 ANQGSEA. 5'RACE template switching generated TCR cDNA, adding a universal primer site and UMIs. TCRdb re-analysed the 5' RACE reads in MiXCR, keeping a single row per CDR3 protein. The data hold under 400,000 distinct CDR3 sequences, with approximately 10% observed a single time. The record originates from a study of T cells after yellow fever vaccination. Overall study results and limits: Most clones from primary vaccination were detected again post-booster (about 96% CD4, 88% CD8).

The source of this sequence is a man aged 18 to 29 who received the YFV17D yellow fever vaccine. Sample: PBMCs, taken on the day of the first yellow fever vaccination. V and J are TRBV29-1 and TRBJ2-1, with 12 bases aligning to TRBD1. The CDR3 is CSVAGQGASEQFF. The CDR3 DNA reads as TGCAGCGTTGCGGGACAGGGGGCGAGTGAGCAGTTCTTC.